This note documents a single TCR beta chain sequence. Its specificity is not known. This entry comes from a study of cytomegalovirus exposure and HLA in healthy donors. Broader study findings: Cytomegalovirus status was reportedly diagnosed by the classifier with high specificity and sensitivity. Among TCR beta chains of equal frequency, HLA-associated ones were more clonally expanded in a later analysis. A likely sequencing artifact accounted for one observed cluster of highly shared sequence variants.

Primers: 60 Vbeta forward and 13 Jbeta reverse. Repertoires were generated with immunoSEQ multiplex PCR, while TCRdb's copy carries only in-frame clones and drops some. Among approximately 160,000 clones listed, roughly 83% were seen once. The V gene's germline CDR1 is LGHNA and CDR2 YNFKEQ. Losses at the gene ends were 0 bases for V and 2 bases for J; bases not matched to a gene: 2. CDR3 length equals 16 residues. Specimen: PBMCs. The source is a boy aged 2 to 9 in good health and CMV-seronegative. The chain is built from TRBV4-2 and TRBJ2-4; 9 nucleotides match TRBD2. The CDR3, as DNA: TGTGCCAGCAGCCAAGAGGGGACTAGCTCCAAAAACATTCAGTACTTC. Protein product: CASSQEGTSSKNIQYF.